These 16 T cell receptor beta chains were all obtained from the same sample, sequenced in a study of shared clonotypes between healthy human individuals. Positively selected for CCR7, the CD45RO-negative cells used as naive CD8 cells excluded terminally differentiated effector memory CD45RA+ cells. The protocol was immunoSEQ multiplex PCR, while the TCRdb copy is restricted to in-frame clones and leaves out a portion. The sample includes about 590,000 clones, around 95% of them seen just once. The sequenced sample was naive CD8+ T cells sorted from blood. The receptors here all came from a young woman in good health.

This clone was counted between two and nine times. This sequence joins TRBV28 and TRBJ1-5; maybe TRBD1 (5 bases). The CDR3 spans 14 residues. V was trimmed by 5 bases and J by 2 bases, leaving 10 bases between them. Germline-derived CDR1 and CDR2 are MDHEN and SYDVKM. The CDR3 is CASSTDSGNQPQHF. DNA of the CDR3: TGTGCCAGCAGTACCGACAGCGGCAATCAGCCCCAGCATTTT.

Comment on this clone: Other DNA sequences within the sample encode an identical CDR3. Here the CDR3 reads CASSSPYEQYF. The CDR3 DNA sequence: TGTGCCAGCAGTTCACCCTACGAGCAGTACTTC. The gene calls are TRBV28 and TRBJ2-7, with unresolved D. The germline V gene encodes CDR1 MDHEN and CDR2 SYDVKM. V lost 4 bases to trimming and J lost 2 bases, with 3 bases between them. The CDR3 extends over 11 amino acids.

V and J are TRBV5-4 and TRBJ2-3; D gene unclear. V was shortened by 0 bases and J by 2 bases, with 7 bases between the two germline ends. The length of the CDR3 is 14 residues. CDR1 SGHNT and CDR2 YYREEE come from the germline V gene (reference sequence). The CDR3 DNA is TGTGCCAGCAGCTTGGCCATGCCCACAGATACGCAGTATTTT. This sequence encodes CASSLAMPTDTQYF. The full variable domain, completed using reference TRBV5-4 and TRBJ2-3, is ETGVTQSPTHLIKTRGQQVTLRCSSQSGHNTVSWYQQALGQGPQFIFQYYREEENGRGNFPPRFSGLQFPNYSSELNVNALELDDSALYLCASSLAMPTDTQYFGPGTRLTVL.

The chain carries TRBV19 and TRBJ1-2; D is ambiguous. CDR1 and CDR2 from the germline V gene are LNHDA and SQIVND (reference sequence). The V end lost 1 base, the J end lost 8 bases, and 11 bases lay between the germline ends. There are 13 residues in the CDR3. This CDR3 is CASSIGEEIGYTF. The CDR3 DNA reads TGTGCCAGTAGTATAGGGGAGGAGATCGGCTACACCTTC.

The chain is built from TRBV27 and TRBJ2-3; tentative D call: TRBD2 (6 bases). CDR1 is MNHEY and CDR2 is SMNVEV in the germline V gene (reference sequence). V was trimmed by 3 bases and J by 4 bases, leaving 20 bases between them. CDR3 length: 17 amino acids. CDR3 sequence (DNA): TGTGCCAGCAGTTTCGGGGGTTGGTCGGGATTGGCAGATACGCAGTATTTT. Its protein is CASSFGGWSGLADTQYF.

The rearrangement joins TRBV11-2 to TRBJ2-5; D call uncertain. Trimming shortened V by 5 bases and J by 5 bases, and 18 bases separated the two germline ends. The germline gives CDR1 SGHAT, CDR2 FQNNGV. This CDR3 has 15 residues. CDR3 nucleotides: TGTGCCAGCAGCCCCTACTCGGTAGGGATTGAGACCCAGTACTTC. Residues: CASSPYSVGIETQYF.

The rearrangement uses TRBV19 and TRBJ2-1; 8 bases agree with TRBD2. The J segment lost 4 bases and the V segment lost 6 bases, leaving 8 bases of the junction unmatched. Germline loops: CDR1 LNHDA, CDR2 SQIVND (reference sequence). The CDR3 loop spans 15 amino acids. CDR3 nucleotides: TGTGCCAGTAGCCCCTTTAGCGGGGTTTACAATGAGCAGTTCTTC. This codes for CASSPFSGVYNEQFF.

The V call is TRBV19, the J call TRBJ2-5; tentative D call: TRBD1 (6 bases). The germline V gene encodes CDR1 LNHDA and CDR2 SQIVND (reference sequence). The CDR3 spans 13 residues. V was cut by 4 bases and J by 1 base, with 7 bases left in between. The chain's CDR3 is CASSNRVQETQYF. The CDR3 DNA reads as TGTGCCAGTAGTAACAGGGTCCAAGAGACCCAGTACTTC.

The chain employs TRBV7-8 and TRBJ1-3, with D uncertain. CDR1 and CDR2 (germline): SGHVS, FQNEAQ. V lost 0 bases to trimming and J lost 8 bases, with 8 bases between them. The CDR3 length is 13 residues. The CDR3 DNA sequence: TGTGCCAGCAGCTTAGCTGGGGTAGACACCATATATTTT. Protein product: CASSLAGVDTIYF.

This clone was observed a handful of times. CDR3 sequence reads: CASIGDRSYEQYF. The CDR3 DNA follows: TGTGCCAGCATCGGGGACAGATCCTACGAGCAGTACTTC. This sequence joins TRBV2 and TRBJ2-7; 7 nucleotides align to TRBD1. In germline, CDR1 is SNHLY, CDR2 FYNNEI. There are 13 residues in the CDR3. Losses at the gene ends were 7 bases for V and 1 base for J; bases not matched to a gene: 4.

This clone was seen a single time. The genes are TRBV27 and TRBJ2-2, with TRBD2 matching over 10 bases. CDR1 MNHEY and CDR2 SMNVEV come from the germline V gene (reference sequence). Trimming took 4 bases from V and 5 from J; bases not matched to a gene: 4. The CDR3 length is 15 residues. This chain's CDR3 is CASSWSSGSTGELFF. CDR3 nucleotide sequence: TGTGCCAGCAGTTGGTCTAGCGGGAGTACCGGGGAGCTGTTTTTT.

This clone was seen once. The chain carries TRBV28 and TRBJ1-2; D not certain. Germline CDR1 reads MDHEN; CDR2 reads SYDVKM. The CDR3 contains 11 residues. Trimming left V 7 bases short and J 2 bases short, with 5 bases between. Here the CDR3 reads CASTDNYGYTF. The CDR3 DNA reads TGTGCCAGCACCGACAACTATGGCTACACCTTC.

The rearrangement joins TRBV4-2 to TRBJ2-5; D is possibly TRBD1 or TRBD2 (5 bases each). The V gene's germline CDR1 is LGHNA and CDR2 YNFKEQ. V lost 0 bases and J lost 5, with 10 bases in between. The CDR3 consists of 14 residues. CDR3 DNA sequence: TGTGCCAGCAGCCAAGAGGTGGGGGAGGAGACCCAGTACTTC. Encoded protein: CASSQEVGEETQYF.

This chain links TRBV10-3 with TRBJ2-1; the D is unclear. V was clipped by 10 bases and J by 6 bases, with 19 bases between them. This CDR3 spans 14 amino acids. Germline values: CDR1 ENHRY, CDR2 SYGVKD. The CDR3 sequence is CATTPVGKANEQFF. CDR3 coding DNA: TGTGCCACCACCCCGGTAGGGAAGGCCAATGAGCAGTTCTTC.

The V call is TRBV9, the J call TRBJ1-3; 7 bases match TRBD1. The CDR3 runs 15 residues. Germline V CDR1 and CDR2: SGDLS, YYNGEE. After removal of 3 bases from V and 2 bases from J, the junction contained 5 bases not matched to a gene. In DNA, the CDR3 is TGTGCCAGCAGCGCTTGGGACAGACCTGGAAACACCATATATTTT. Its protein is CASSAWDRPGNTIYF.

J is TRBJ1-6 and V is TRBV7-9; D is undetermined. CDR3 length equals 12 residues. Germline V gives CDR1 SEHNR, CDR2 FQNEAQ (reference sequence). With 5 bases removed from V and 14 bases from J, the gap between germline ends came to 13 bases. The CDR3 DNA follows: TGTGCCAGCAGCCTCACCCTAAAGGCCCTCCACTTT. Encoded protein: CASSLTLKALHF.